This is a list of T cell receptor beta chains from one sample in a study of identical twins. TCRdb reprocessed the 5' RACE reads via MiXCR and lists one record per CDR3 protein. The table has 1,800,000 or so distinct CDR3 sequences, about 30% seen once; the top ten hold less than 0.35%. Material: cord blood. Every receptor here comes from a newborn girl in good health. Each CDR3 is given with its conserved first and last residue. Each record gives: J gene, V gene, D gene, clone size, CDR3 protein, CDR3 DNA. A D gene is named only where the DNA matches it firmly. A clone size is listed for some rows: how often the clone was seen (once, few, many), or a class if it is expanded.

j_gene: TRBJ2-3
v_gene: TRBV27
d_gene: NA
abundance: NA
CDR3aa: CASSPFTTDTQYF
CDR3nt: TGTGCCAGCAGTCCATTCACCACAGATACGCAGTATTTT

j_gene: TRBJ2-1
v_gene: TRBV7-9
d_gene: NA
abundance: NA
CDR3aa: CASSPRRQGTSSCNEQFF
CDR3nt: TGTGCCAGCAGCCCTCGTCGTCAGGGGACGAGCTCCTGCAATGAGCAGTTCTTC

j_gene: TRBJ1-4
v_gene: TRBV4-1
d_gene: TRBD1
abundance: NA
CDR3aa: CASSQWGQGEKLFF
CDR3nt: TGCGCCAGCAGCCAATGGGGACAGGGTGAAAAACTGTTTTTT

j_gene: TRBJ2-2
v_gene: TRBV2
d_gene: TRBD1
abundance: NA
CDR3aa: CASRRGTGYTGELFF
CDR3nt: TGTGCCAGCAGGAGGGGGACAGGGTACACCGGGGAGCTGTTTTTT

j_gene: TRBJ2-3
v_gene: TRBV19
d_gene: TRBD2
abundance: few
CDR3aa: CAVERGMGTDTQYF
CDR3nt: TGTGCCGTCGAGCGGGGGATGGGCACAGATACGCAGTATTTT

j_gene: TRBJ2-3
v_gene: TRBV15
d_gene: TRBD2
abundance: NA
CDR3aa: CATSRSGTRGSTDTQYF
CDR3nt: TGTGCCACCAGCAGATCCGGGACTAGGGGGAGCACAGATACGCAGTATTTT

j_gene: TRBJ2-1
v_gene: TRBV20-1
d_gene: NA
abundance: NA
CDR3aa: CSARDGIRRYNEQFF
CDR3nt: TGCAGTGCTAGAGATGGCATCCGGAGGTACAATGAGCAGTTCTTC

j_gene: TRBJ1-4
v_gene: TRBV9
d_gene: NA
abundance: NA
CDR3aa: CASSVGYPNEKLFF
CDR3nt: TGTGCCAGCAGCGTAGGATATCCTAATGAAAAACTGTTTTTT

j_gene: TRBJ2-1
v_gene: TRBV7-9
d_gene: TRBD2
abundance: few
CDR3aa: CASSLTGLAEQFF
CDR3nt: TGTGCCAGCAGCTTGACGGGACTAGCCGAGCAGTTCTTC

j_gene: TRBJ2-3
v_gene: TRBV25-1
d_gene: TRBD2
abundance: many
CDR3aa: CASRVSGGGTDTQYF
CDR3nt: TGTGCCAGCAGGGTTAGCGGGGGGGGCACAGATACGCAGTATTTT

j_gene: TRBJ2-7
v_gene: TRBV28
d_gene: NA
abundance: few
CDR3aa: CASRRGANPYEQYF
CDR3nt: TGTGCCAGCAGGCGAGGGGCAAACCCCTACGAGCAGTACTTC

j_gene: TRBJ2-7
v_gene: TRBV5-1
d_gene: TRBD2
abundance: few
CDR3aa: CASRSRAGSTYEQYF
CDR3nt: TGCGCCAGCAGGTCGAGAGCGGGGAGTACTTACGAGCAGTACTTC

j_gene: TRBJ2-3
v_gene: TRBV28
d_gene: NA
abundance: NA
CDR3aa: CASTKGGPDTQYF
CDR3nt: TGTGCCAGCACCAAAGGGGGGCCAGATACGCAGTATTTT